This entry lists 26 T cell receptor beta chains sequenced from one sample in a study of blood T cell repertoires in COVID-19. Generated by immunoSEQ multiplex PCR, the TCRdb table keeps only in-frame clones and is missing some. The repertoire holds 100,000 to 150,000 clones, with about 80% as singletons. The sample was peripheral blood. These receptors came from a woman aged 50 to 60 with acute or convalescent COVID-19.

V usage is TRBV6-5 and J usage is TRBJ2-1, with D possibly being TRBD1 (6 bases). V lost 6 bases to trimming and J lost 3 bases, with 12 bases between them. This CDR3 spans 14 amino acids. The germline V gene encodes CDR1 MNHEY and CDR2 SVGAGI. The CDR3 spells CASSPGDNYNEQFF. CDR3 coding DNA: TGTGCCAGCAGCCCCGGGGACAACTACAATGAGCAGTTCTTC.

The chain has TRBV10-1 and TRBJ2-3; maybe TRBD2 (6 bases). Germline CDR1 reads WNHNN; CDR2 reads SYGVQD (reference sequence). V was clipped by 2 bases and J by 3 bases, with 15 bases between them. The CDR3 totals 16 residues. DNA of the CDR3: TGCGCCAGCAGTGAGCTGGCTAGCGCGTGGACAGATACGCAGTATTTT. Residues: CASSELASAWTDTQYF.

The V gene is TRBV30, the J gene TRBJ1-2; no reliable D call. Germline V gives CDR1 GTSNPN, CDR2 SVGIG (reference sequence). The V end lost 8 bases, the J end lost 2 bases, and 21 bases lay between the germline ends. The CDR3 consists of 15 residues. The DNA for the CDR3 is TGTGCCGGAGCCCTTTTTGGAGCGGGCAACTATGGCTACACCTTC. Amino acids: CAGALFGAGNYGYTF.

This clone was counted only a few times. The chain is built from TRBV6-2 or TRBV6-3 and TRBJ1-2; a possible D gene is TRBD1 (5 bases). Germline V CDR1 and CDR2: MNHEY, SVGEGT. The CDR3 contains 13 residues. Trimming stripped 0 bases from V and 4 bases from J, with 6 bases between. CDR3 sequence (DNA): TGTGCCAGCAGTTACTCCAGGGCCTATGGCTACACCTTC. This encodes CASSYSRAYGYTF.

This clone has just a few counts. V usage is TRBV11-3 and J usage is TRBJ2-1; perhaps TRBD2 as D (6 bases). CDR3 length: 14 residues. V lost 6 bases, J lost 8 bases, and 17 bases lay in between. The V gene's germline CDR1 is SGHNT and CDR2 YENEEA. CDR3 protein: CASRLEPTSHEQFF. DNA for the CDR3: TGTGCCAGCAGGCTTGAGCCCACTAGCCATGAGCAGTTCTTC.

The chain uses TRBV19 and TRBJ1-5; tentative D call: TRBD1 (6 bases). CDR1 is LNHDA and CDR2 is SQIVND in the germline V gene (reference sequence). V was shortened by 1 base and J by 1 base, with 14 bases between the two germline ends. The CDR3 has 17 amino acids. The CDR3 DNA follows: TGTGCCAGTAGTATAGCTGGGGGGGGGCTCAGCAATCAGCCCCAGCATTTT. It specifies CASSIAGGGLSNQPQHF.

CDR3 residues: CASRGTSDLYEQYF. The DNA of the CDR3 is TGTGCCAGCAGGGGGACTAGCGACCTCTACGAGCAGTACTTC. The V call is TRBV28, the J call TRBJ2-7; 10 bases are shared with TRBD2. Per germline, CDR1 MDHEN and CDR2 SYDVKM. V was pared by 6 bases and J by 3 bases, with 5 bases of the junction left unmatched. This CDR3 spans 14 amino acids.

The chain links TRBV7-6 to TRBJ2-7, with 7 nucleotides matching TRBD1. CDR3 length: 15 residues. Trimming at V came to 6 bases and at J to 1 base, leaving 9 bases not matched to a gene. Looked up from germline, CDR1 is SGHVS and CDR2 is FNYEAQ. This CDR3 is CASSPAQGPSYEQYF. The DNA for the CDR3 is TGTGCCAGCAGTCCGGCACAGGGGCCATCCTACGAGCAGTACTTC.

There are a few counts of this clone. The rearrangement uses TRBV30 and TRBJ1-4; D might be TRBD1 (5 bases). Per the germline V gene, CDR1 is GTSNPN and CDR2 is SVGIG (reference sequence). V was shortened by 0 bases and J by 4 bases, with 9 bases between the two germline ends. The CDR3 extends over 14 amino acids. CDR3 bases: TGTGCCTGGAGTGTAGGCCAGGGTAATGAAAAACTGTTTTTT. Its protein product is CAWSVGQGNEKLFF. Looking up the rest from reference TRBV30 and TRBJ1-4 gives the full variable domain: SQTIHQWPATLVQPVGSPLSLECTVEGTSNPNLYWYRQAAGRGLQLLFYSVGIGQISSEVPQNLSASRPQDRQFILSSKKLLLSDSGFYLCAWSVGQGNEKLFFGSGTQLSVL.

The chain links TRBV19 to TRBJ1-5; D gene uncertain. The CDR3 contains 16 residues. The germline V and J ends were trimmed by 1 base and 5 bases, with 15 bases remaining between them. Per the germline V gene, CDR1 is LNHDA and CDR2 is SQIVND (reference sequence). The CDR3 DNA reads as TGTGCCAGTAGTATAGGAGGGCTAAAAGGGCATCAGCCCCAGCATTTT. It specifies CASSIGGLKGHQPQHF.

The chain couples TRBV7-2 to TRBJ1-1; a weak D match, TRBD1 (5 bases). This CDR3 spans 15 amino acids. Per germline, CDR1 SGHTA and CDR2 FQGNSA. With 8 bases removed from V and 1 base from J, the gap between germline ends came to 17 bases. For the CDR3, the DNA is TGTGCCAGCTCGTGGCTGGGGCGGACGAACACTGAAGCTTTCTTT. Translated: CASSWLGRTNTEAFF.

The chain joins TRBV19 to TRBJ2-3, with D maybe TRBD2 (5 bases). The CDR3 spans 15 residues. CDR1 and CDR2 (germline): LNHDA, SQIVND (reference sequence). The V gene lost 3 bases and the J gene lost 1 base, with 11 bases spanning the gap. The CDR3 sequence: CASSMGSRGTDTQYF. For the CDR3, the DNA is TGTGCCAGTAGTATGGGGAGTCGTGGCACAGATACGCAGTATTTT.

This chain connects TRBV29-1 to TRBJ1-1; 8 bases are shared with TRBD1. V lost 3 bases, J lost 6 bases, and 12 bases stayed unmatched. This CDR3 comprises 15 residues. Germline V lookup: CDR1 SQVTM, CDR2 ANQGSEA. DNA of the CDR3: TGCAGCGTTGATCCCGCCGGGACAGGTAGGGCTGAAGCTTTCTTT. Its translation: CSVDPAGTGRAEAFF.

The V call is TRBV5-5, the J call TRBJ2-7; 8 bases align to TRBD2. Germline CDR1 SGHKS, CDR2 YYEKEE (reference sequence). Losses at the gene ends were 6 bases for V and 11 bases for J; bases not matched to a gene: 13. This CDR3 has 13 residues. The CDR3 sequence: CASTLRATSDEYF. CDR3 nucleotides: TGTGCCAGCACCCTCCGGGCGACTAGCGATGAGTACTTC.

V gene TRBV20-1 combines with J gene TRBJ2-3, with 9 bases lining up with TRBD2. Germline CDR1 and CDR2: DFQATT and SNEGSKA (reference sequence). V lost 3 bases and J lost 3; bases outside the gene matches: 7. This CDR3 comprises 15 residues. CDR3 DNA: TGCAGTGCTAGTGTAGCGGGGGTAAATACAGATACGCAGTATTTT. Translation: CSASVAGVNTDTQYF.

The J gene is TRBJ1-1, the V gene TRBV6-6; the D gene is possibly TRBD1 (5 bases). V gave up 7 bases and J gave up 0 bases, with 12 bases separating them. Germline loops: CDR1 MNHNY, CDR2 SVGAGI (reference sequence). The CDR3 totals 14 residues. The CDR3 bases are TGTGCCAGCATCCCCGACAGCATGAACACTGAAGCTTTCTTT. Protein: CASIPDSMNTEAFF.

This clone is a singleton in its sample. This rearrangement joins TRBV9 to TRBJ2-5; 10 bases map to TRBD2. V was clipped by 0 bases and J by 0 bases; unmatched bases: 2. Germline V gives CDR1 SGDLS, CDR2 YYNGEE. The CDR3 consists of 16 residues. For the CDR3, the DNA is TGTGCCAGCAGCGTAGGGACTAGCGGAAACCAAGAGACCCAGTACTTC. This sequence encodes CASSVGTSGNQETQYF. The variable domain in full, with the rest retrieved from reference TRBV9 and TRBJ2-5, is DSGVTQTPKHLITATGQRVTLRCSPRSGDLSVYWYQQSLDQGLQFLIQYYNGEERAKGNILERFSAQQFPDLHSELNLSSLELGDSALYFCASSVGTSGNQETQYFGPGTRLLVL.

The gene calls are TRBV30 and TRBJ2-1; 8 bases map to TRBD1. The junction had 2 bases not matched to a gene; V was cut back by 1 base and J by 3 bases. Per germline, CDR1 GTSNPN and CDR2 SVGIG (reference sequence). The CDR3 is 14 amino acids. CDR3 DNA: TGTGCCTGGAGTGGGACAGGGAACTACAATGAGCAGTTCTTC. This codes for CAWSGTGNYNEQFF.

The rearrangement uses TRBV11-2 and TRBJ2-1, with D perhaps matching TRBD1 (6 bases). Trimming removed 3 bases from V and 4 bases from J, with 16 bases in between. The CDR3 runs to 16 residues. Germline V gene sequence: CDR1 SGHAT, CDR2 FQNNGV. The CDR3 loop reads CASSLFQGILYNEQFF. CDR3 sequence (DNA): TGTGCCAGCAGCTTGTTCCAGGGGATTTTGTACAATGAGCAGTTCTTC. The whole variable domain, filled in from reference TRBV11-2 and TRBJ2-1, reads EAGVAQSPRYKIIEKRQSVAFWCNPISGHATLYWYQQILGQGPKLLIQFQNNGVVDDSQLPKDRFSAERLKGVDSTLKIQPAKLEDSAVYLCASSLFQGILYNEQFFGPGTRLTVL.

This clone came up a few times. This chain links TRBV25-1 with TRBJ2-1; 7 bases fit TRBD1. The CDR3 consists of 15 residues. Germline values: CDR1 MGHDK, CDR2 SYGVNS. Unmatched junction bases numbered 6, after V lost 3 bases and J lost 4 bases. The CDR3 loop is CASSDPGQFYNEQFF. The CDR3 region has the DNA TGTGCCAGCAGTGATCCGGGACAGTTTTACAATGAGCAGTTCTTC. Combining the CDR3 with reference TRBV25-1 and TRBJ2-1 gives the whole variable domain EADIYQTPRYLVIGTGKKITLECSQTMGHDKMYWYQQDPGMELHLIHYSYGVNSTEKGDLSSESTVSRIRTEHFPLTLESARPSHTSQYLCASSDPGQFYNEQFFGPGTRLTVL.

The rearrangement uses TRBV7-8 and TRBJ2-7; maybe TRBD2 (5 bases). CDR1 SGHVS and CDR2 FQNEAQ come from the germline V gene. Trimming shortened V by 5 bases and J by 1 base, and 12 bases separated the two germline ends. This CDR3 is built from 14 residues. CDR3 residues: CASSDYSVSYEQYF. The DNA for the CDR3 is TGTGCCAGCAGCGACTACAGCGTTTCCTACGAGCAGTACTTC.

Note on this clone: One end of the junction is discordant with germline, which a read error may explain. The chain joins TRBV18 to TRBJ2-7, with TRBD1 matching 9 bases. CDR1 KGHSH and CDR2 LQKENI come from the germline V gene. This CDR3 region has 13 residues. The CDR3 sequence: CASSPSTGGEPYF. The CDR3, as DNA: TGTGCCAGCTCACCGTCAACAGGGGGCGAGCCGTACTTC. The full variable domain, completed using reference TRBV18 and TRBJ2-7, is NAGVMQNPRHLVRRRGQEARLRCSPMKGHSHVYWYRQLPEEGLKFMVYLQKENIIDESGMPKERFSAEFPKEGPSILRIQQVVRGDSAAYFCASSPSTGGEPYFGPGTRLTVT.

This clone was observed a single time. Written as DNA, the CDR3 is TGTGCCAGCAGTGCCGAGGAGGCTTCTGGAAACACCATATATTTT. Residues: CASSAEEASGNTIYF. The V call is TRBV2, the J call TRBJ1-3, with D unclear. The V end lost 4 bases, the J end lost 1 base, and 11 bases lay between the germline ends. This CDR3 is built from 15 residues. Germline V lookup: CDR1 SNHLY, CDR2 FYNNEI.

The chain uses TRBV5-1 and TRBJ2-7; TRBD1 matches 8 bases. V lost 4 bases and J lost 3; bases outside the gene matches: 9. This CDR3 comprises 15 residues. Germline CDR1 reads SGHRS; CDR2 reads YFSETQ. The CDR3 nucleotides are TGCGCCAGCAGCCCCGGACAGGGACAGCTCTACGAGCAGTACTTC. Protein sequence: CASSPGQGQLYEQYF.

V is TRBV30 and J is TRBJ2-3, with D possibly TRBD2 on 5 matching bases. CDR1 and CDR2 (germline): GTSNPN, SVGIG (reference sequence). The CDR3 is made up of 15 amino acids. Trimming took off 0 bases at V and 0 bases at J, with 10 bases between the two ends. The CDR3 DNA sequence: TGTGCCTGGAGTGTACGTAGGACTAGCACAGATACGCAGTATTTT. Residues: CAWSVRRTSTDTQYF.

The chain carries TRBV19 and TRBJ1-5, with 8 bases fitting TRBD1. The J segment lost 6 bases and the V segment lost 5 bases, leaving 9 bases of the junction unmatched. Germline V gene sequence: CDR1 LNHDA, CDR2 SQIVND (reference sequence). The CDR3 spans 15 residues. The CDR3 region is CASSRSGQGGQPQHF. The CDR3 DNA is TGTGCCAGTAGTCGAAGCGGACAGGGCGGTCAGCCCCAGCATTTT.